The 18 T cell receptor beta chains given below trace back to one sample, sequenced in a study of blood T cell repertoires in COVID-19. This table comes from immunoSEQ multiplex PCR, and its TCRdb copy is limited to in-frame clones, with some not included. The sample consists of 68,000 or so clones, around 90% of them appearing once. The sequenced material came from peripheral blood. Receptors originate from a man aged 50 to 59 with active COVID-19.

This chain links TRBV7-9 with TRBJ2-4; the D is unclear. Per germline, CDR1 SEHNR and CDR2 FQNEAQ (reference sequence). The CDR3 runs 15 residues. The ends were cut back, 1 base at V and 3 bases at J, with 10 bases in the middle. CDR3 in amino acids: CASSLDSPVKNIQYF. CDR3 coding DNA: TGTGCCAGCAGCTTAGATAGTCCCGTCAAAAACATTCAGTACTTC.

Written as DNA, the CDR3 is TGTGCCAGTAGTATCAAAAGGCGGATTAACACCGGGGAGCTGTTTTTT. It codes for CASSIKRRINTGELFF. The chain links TRBV19 to TRBJ2-2; D gene unclear. V dropped 3 bases and J dropped 2 bases, with 13 bases sitting between them. The V gene's germline CDR1 is LNHDA and CDR2 SQIVND (reference sequence). The CDR3 has 16 amino acids.

This sequence joins TRBV7-2 and TRBJ2-7, with 9 bases that match TRBD2. The CDR3 loop spans 18 amino acids. The germline gives CDR1 SGHTA, CDR2 FQGNSA. V gave up 5 bases and J gave up 6 bases; unmatched junction bases: 20. CDR3 sequence (DNA): TGTGCCAGCAGCGTGGTTGCGGGCGGGAGGGGCGATTGGGGCGAGCAGTACTTC. It specifies CASSVVAGGRGDWGEQYF.

The V call is TRBV2, the J call TRBJ1-6, with 10 bases identical to TRBD1. The V and J ends lost 4 bases and 0 bases, in that order; junction bases with no gene match: 6. Germline values: CDR1 SNHLY, CDR2 FYNNEI. CDR3 length: 18 residues. CDR3 loop: CASSGDRGQSSYNSPLHF. CDR3 DNA sequence: TGTGCCAGCAGTGGGGACAGGGGACAAAGCTCCTATAATTCACCCCTCCACTTT.

The rearrangement links TRBV6-6 to TRBJ1-1; 11 nucleotides align to TRBD1. The CDR3 runs 17 residues. Germline-derived CDR1 and CDR2 are MNHNY and SVGAGI (reference sequence). Trimming removed 5 bases from V and 1 base from J; junction bases left unmatched: 9. In DNA form, the CDR3 reads TGTGCCAGCAGTCACCGCGGACAGGGGGCCTCGAACACTGAAGCTTTCTTT. Its translation: CASSHRGQGASNTEAFF.

The rearrangement joins TRBV5-1 to TRBJ2-1, with 7 bases identical to TRBD2. Per germline, CDR1 SGHRS and CDR2 YFSETQ. The junction had 3 bases not matched to a gene; V was cut back by 0 bases and J by 0 bases. The CDR3 has 16 amino acids. The CDR3 sequence: CASSLAGGSSYNEQFF. The CDR3 DNA follows: TGCGCCAGCAGCTTGGCCGGCGGGAGCTCCTACAATGAGCAGTTCTTC. Together with reference TRBV5-1 and TRBJ2-1, the CDR3 gives the full variable domain: KAGVTQTPRYLIKTRGQQVTLSCSPISGHRSVSWYQQTPGQGLQFLFEYFSETQRNKGNFPGRFSGRQFSNSRSEMNVSTLELGDSALYLCASSLAGGSSYNEQFFGPGTRLTVL.

This clone was counted once. This rearrangement joins TRBV5-3 to TRBJ2-7, with 12 bases that match TRBD2. TRBV5-3 is noted as an ORF with a role that remains uncertain. The CDR3 has 18 residues. After removal of 0 bases from V and 4 bases from J, the junction contained 11 bases not matched to a gene. CDR3 in amino acids: CARSLELAGGPIWYEQYF. The CDR3, as DNA: TGTGCCAGAAGCTTGGAACTAGCGGGAGGCCCTATTTGGTACGAGCAGTACTTC.

The rearrangement uses TRBV11-2 and TRBJ2-3, with D possibly matching TRBD2 (6 bases). The CDR3 sequence is 19 residues long. CDR1 is SGHAT, CDR2 FQNNGV, per germline. V was cut by 5 bases and J by 2 bases, with 26 bases left in between. The CDR3 DNA reads as TGTGCCAGCAGCCGAGTTGGGATTAGGCTAGCGAAAGCCACAGATACGCAGTATTTT. Its translation is CASSRVGIRLAKATDTQYF.

V is TRBV25-1 and J is TRBJ1-1; perhaps TRBD1 as D (5 bases). The V end lost 7 bases, the J end lost 4 bases, and 16 bases lay between the germline ends. This CDR3 comprises 14 residues. Germline CDR1 is MGHDK and CDR2 is SYGVNS. The CDR3 DNA reads as TGTGCCAGCATCCGTGGGGGGGATAGCACTGAAGCTTTCTTT. Translation gives CASIRGGDSTEAFF. The full variable domain, with the rest looked up from reference TRBV25-1 and TRBJ1-1, is EADIYQTPRYLVIGTGKKITLECSQTMGHDKMYWYQQDPGMELHLIHYSYGVNSTEKGDLSSESTVSRIRTEHFPLTLESARPSHTSQYLCASIRGGDSTEAFFGQGTRLTVV.

V and J are TRBV10-3 and TRBJ1-1, with TRBD1 matching 9 bases. The CDR3 covers 17 residues. Germline V gene sequence: CDR1 ENHRY, CDR2 SYGVKD. V lost 4 bases to trimming and J lost 1 base; unmatched junction nucleotides: 10. CDR3 loop: CAISGGGTGRSNTEAFF. The CDR3 region has the DNA TGTGCCATCAGTGGGGGGGGGACAGGGAGGTCGAACACTGAAGCTTTCTTT.

This clone was counted a single time. The rearrangement links TRBV18 to TRBJ1-1; D may be TRBD1 (5 bases). V lost 0 bases and J 5 bases, leaving 10 bases between the germline ends. The CDR3 contains 14 residues. Per germline, CDR1 KGHSH and CDR2 LQKENI. The DNA of the CDR3 is TGTGCCAGCTCACCACCGGGAGGGGAGACTGAAGCTTTCTTT. This gives the protein CASSPPGGETEAFF.

V usage is TRBV5-6 and J usage is TRBJ2-4; 7 bases align to TRBD1. The CDR3 runs 14 residues. Germline V gives CDR1 SGHDT, CDR2 YYEEEE. J lost 5 bases, V lost 6 bases, and 8 bases had no gene match. The CDR3 nucleotides are TGTGCCAGCACCTTCCGGGACAGACAAAACATTCAGTACTTC. Its translation is CASTFRDRQNIQYF.

In this sample, this clone turned up once. This chain uses TRBV7-8 with TRBJ2-7; 8 bases map to TRBD1. CDR1 and CDR2 from the germline V gene are SGHVS and FQNEAQ. The CDR3 runs to 16 residues. The J segment lost 2 bases and the V segment lost 1 base, leaving 7 bases of the junction unmatched. CDR3 DNA sequence: TGTGCCAGCAGCTTAGTCGCGACAGGGGCGACCTACGAGCAGTACTTC. Residues: CASSLVATGATYEQYF. The whole variable domain, remainder taken from reference TRBV7-8 and TRBJ2-7, is GAGVSQSPRYKVAKRGQDVALRCDPISGHVSLFWYQQALGQGPEFLTYFQNEAQLDKSGLPSDRFFAERPEGSVSTLKIQRTQQEDSAVYLCASSLVATGATYEQYFGPGTRLTVT.

The gene calls are TRBV28 and TRBJ1-2; 8 bases align to TRBD1. The V segment lost 8 bases and the J segment 4 bases; nucleotides outside the gene matches: 3. CDR1 is MDHEN, CDR2 SYDVKM, per germline. CDR3 length equals 12 residues. The CDR3 DNA sequence: TGTGCCAGCGCCACAGGGGGCTATGGCTACACCTTC. It specifies CASATGGYGYTF.

The V and J genes are TRBV19 and TRBJ2-1; no firm D call. CDR1 is LNHDA, CDR2 SQIVND, per germline (reference sequence). CDR3 size: 12 residues. Trimming took off 5 bases at V and 4 bases at J, with 6 bases between the two ends. The CDR3: CASSLLYNEQFF. CDR3 nucleotides: TGTGCCAGTAGTCTCTTATACAATGAGCAGTTCTTC.

The rearrangement uses TRBV28 and TRBJ2-5, with TRBD2 matching over 10 bases. The CDR3 length is 14 residues. The germline V gene encodes CDR1 MDHEN and CDR2 SYDVKM. J was trimmed by 5 bases and V by 6 bases; bases with no gene match: 6. CDR3 in DNA: TGTGCCAGCAGCGTAGCGGGGGGAGGGGAGACCCAGTACTTC. Translating it yields CASSVAGGGETQYF.

The J gene is TRBJ2-7, the V gene TRBV6-4, with 7 nucleotides matching TRBD1. The CDR3 totals 13 residues. Germline V gene sequence: CDR1 MRHNA, CDR2 SNTAGT. With 2 bases clipped from V and 6 bases from J, the junction kept 4 bases outside the gene matches. CDR3 DNA sequence: TGTGCCAGCAGTGACAGGGGGCATGGCGAGCAGTACTTC. This codes for CASSDRGHGEQYF.

This clone was detected only a few times. J is TRBJ2-2 and V is TRBV5-1; TRBD1 aligns across 10 bases. Trimming cost V 2 bases and J 6 bases; bases outside gene matches: 10. The CDR3 spans 17 residues. Germline CDR1 is SGHRS and CDR2 is YFSETQ. CDR3 DNA: TGCGCCAGCAGCTTCACCGGGACAGGGGATTTCGCCGGGGAGCTGTTTTTT. This encodes CASSFTGTGDFAGELFF.